This T cell receptor (beta chain) was sequenced in a study of T cell repertoires in aging, cancer and after chemotherapy. The template was genomic DNA from peripheral blood, not RNA. CDR3 length equals 15 residues. V lost 6 bases to trimming and J lost 4 bases, with 16 bases between them. Per germline, CDR1 MNHEY and CDR2 SMNVEV (reference sequence). General study findings and limits: In healthy donors, age-related TCR diversity loss mainly reflected lost richness.

Multiplex touch-down PCR with TRB-A/B primers amplified rearranged V-D-J TRB sequences. TCRdb redid the calling of the multiplex PCR reads with MiXCR, one entry per CDR3 protein. Of 10,000 to 15,000 distinct CDR3 sequences detected, roughly 32% appear once; the ten largest clones hold over 9.5%. Comments on this clonotype: Its antigen is still unknown.

This receptor was taken from a human donor in good health. The donor label of this sample is uncertain. Sequencing used blood. The V gene is TRBV27, the J gene TRBJ1-3; a possible D gene is TRBD1 (5 bases). The CDR3 protein is CASSQRAGGGNTIYF. CDR3 bases: TGTGCCAGCAGCCAAAGGGCGGGGGGGGGAAACACCATATATTTT.